This TCR beta chain was retrieved from a study of blood T cells in healthy people across ages. The authors ran a second PCR of roughly 7 to 11 cycles using a sample-barcoded 5' primer and a J-beta primer mix. Each cDNA molecule was tagged by a template-switch adaptor with 12 random nucleotides. TCRdb analysed the 5' RACE reads with MiXCR anew, one entry per CDR3 protein. Among around 690,000 distinct CDR3 sequences listed, approximately 59% were seen once. V lost 3 bases and J 6 bases, leaving 15 bases between the germline ends. Germline lookup yields CDR1 SGHAT and CDR2 FQNNGV. This CDR3 has 15 residues.

The sequence derives from a man aged 55 to 69 in good health. The sequencing input was blood. This chain connects TRBV11-2 to TRBJ2-1, with D perhaps assigned TRBD1 or TRBD2 (7 bases each). This chain's CDR3 is CASSFNAGGANEQFF. The CDR3 DNA is TGTGCCAGCAGCTTCAACGCAGGGGGGGCCAATGAGCAGTTCTTC.